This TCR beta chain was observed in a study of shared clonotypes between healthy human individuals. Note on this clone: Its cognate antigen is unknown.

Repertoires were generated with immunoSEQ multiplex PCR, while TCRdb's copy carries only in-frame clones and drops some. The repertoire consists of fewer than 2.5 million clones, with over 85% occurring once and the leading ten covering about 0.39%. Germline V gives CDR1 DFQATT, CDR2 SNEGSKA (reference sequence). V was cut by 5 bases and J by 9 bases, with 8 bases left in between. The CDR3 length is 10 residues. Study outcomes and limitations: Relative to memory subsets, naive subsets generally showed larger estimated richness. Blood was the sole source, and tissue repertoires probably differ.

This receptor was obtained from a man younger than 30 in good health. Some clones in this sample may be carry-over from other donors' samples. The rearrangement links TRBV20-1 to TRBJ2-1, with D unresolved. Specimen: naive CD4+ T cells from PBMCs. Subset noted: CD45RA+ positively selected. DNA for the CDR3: TGCAGTGCTGGCAGGAGTGAGCAGTTCTTC. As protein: CSAGRSEQFF.